This T cell receptor (beta chain) was identified in a study of early T cells in non-severe SARS-CoV-2 infection. Via MiXCR, TCRdb re-called the 5' RACE reads, giving one row per CDR3 protein. Of about 55,000 distinct CDR3 sequences detected, more than 6.5% appear once; the ten largest clones hold roughly 6%. This clonotype was recorded a few times. The CDR3 runs to 11 residues. Germline V gene sequence: CDR1 SGHRS, CDR2 YFSETQ. Between the trimmed V and J ends, which lost 1 base and 8 bases, there was a span of 6 bases. The receptor's source is an adult who was a healthcare worker with PCR-confirmed SARS-CoV-2 infection or an uninfected control (not recorded which). The specimen comprised whole blood, sampled at baseline. This sequence joins TRBV5-1 and TRBJ1-1; unclear D gene. CDR3 residues: CASSLWAEAFF. CDR3 coding DNA: TGCGCCAGCAGCTTGTGGGCGGAAGCTTTCTTT.